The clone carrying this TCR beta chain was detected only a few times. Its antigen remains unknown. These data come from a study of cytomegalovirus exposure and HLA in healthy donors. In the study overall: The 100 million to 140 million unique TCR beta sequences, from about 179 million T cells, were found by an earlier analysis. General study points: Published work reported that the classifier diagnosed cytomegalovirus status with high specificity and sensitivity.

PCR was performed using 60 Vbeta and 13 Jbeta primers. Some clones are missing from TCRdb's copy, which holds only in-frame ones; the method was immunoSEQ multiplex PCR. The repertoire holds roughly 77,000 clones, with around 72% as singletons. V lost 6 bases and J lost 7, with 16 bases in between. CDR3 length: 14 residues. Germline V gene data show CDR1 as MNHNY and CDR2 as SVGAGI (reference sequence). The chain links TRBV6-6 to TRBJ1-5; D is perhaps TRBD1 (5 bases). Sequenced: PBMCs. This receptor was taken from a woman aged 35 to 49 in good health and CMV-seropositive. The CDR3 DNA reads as TGTGCCAGCAGCGACAGTACCCTTCAGCAGCCCCAGCATTTT. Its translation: CASSDSTLQQPQHF.